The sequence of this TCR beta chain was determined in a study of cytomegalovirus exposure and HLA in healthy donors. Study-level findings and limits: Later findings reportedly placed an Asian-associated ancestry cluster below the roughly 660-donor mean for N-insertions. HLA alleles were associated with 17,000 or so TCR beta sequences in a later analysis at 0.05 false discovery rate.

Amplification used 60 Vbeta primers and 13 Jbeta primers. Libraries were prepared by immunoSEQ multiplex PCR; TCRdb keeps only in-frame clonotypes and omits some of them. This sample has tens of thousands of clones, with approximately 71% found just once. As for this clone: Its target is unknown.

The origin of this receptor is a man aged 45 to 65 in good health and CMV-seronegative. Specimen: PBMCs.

The CDR3 is CASSVEPGLPPTDTQYF. CDR3 bases: TGTGCCAGCAGCGTAGAGCCGGGACTCCCACCCACAGATACGCAGTATTTT. V gene TRBV9 combines with J gene TRBJ2-3; possibly TRBD2 for D (6 bases). This CDR3 is built from 17 residues. The V and J ends lost 0 bases and 2 bases respectively, with 16 bases between them. CDR1 is SGDLS, CDR2 YYNGEE, per germline.